This T cell receptor (beta chain) was observed in a study of T cell responses to AZD1222 COVID-19 vaccine. Whole-study findings and limits: CD4 TCRs covered the whole spike, strongest at regions 160-218 and 743-854. There were mostly white British donors and more females than males, and clonal diversity was possibly underestimated. Seropositivity was recorded at baseline in only a handful of AZD1222 recipients.

The CDR3 has 15 amino acids. Germline CDR1 and CDR2: SGHRS and YFSETQ. The V end lost 2 bases, the J end lost 6 bases, and 14 bases lay between the germline ends. Concerning this clone itself: As yet, its antigen is unknown.

This table comes from immunoSEQ multiplex PCR, and its TCRdb copy is limited to in-frame clones, with some not included. The sample has 100,000 or so clones; approximately 92% are singletons. The analysis combined second doses at about 4 or about 12 weeks. The sequences come from peripheral blood, collected 28 days after the second AZD1222 dose. V gene TRBV5-1 combines with J gene TRBJ2-2; D gene uncertain. This receptor was identified in an adult who received the AZD1222 COVID-19 vaccine. The CDR3 DNA reads as TGCGCCAGCAGCTTACCCGCCCCCGGCCCCGGGGAGCTGTTTTTT. Its protein product is CASSLPAPGPGELFF.